This T cell receptor beta chain was profiled in a study of T cell responses to AZD1222 COVID-19 vaccine. Generated by immunoSEQ multiplex PCR, the TCRdb table keeps only in-frame clones and is missing some. The table lists roughly 150,000 clones, 80% to 95% of them singletons. Points on this clone: Its matching antigen is unknown.

Study outcomes and limitations: Only a handful of AZD1222 recipients, more than 5 in all, had baseline seropositivity.

This sample comprised peripheral blood, obtained 28 days after the second AZD1222 dose. This clonotype originated in an adult who received the AZD1222 COVID-19 vaccine.

The CDR3 region is CSVRPGLAGGPTGELFF. CDR3 DNA sequence: TGCAGCGTGAGACCGGGACTAGCGGGAGGGCCGACCGGGGAGCTGTTTTTT. The J gene is TRBJ2-2, the V gene TRBV29-1, with TRBD2 identical over 16 bases. This CDR3 comprises 17 residues. CDR1 and CDR2 (germline): SQVTM, ANQGSEA. J was trimmed by 5 bases and V by 6 bases; bases with no gene match: 9.